This T cell receptor (beta chain) was profiled in a study of T cell repertoires in ileal Crohn's disease. Study background: Every patient was operated on for stricturing (roughly 61%) or penetrating (about 39%) complications. About half of patients got postoperative therapy: 11 thiopurines, around 19 anti-TNF. Biopsies of the neoterminal ileum at postoperative colonoscopy form M6 samples.

Note on this clone: Its antigen is undetermined.

Study findings and constraints: Within the first postoperative year, endoscopy came at median roughly 7.3 months.

Libraries were prepared by immunoSEQ multiplex PCR; TCRdb keeps only in-frame clonotypes and omits some of them. The table includes about 15,000 clones, about three quarters detected once. The time point is: neoterminal ileum biopsy at postoperative endoscopy, about 6 months after surgery. CDR1 is SNHLY and CDR2 is FYNNEI in the germline V gene. V gave up 5 bases and J gave up 1 base, with 15 bases separating them. The CDR3 sequence is 15 residues long. The chain carries TRBV2 and TRBJ2-7; the D gene is possibly TRBD2 (6 bases). This TCR derives from an adult with Crohn's disease. The source material was ileal tissue. The chain's CDR3 is CASSRGVVGSYEQYF. CDR3 in DNA: TGTGCCAGCAGTCGCGGGGTGGTCGGGTCCTACGAGCAGTACTTC.